The entry below describes one T cell receptor beta chain. Time point here: newly diagnosed, previously untreated cHL patient sample. The data were taken from a study of PD-1 blockade in classical Hodgkin lymphoma. The CDR3 totals 17 residues. Deletions cut 5 bases from V and 0 bases from J, with 17 bases between. Germline CDR1 and CDR2: MDHEN and SYDVKM. TCRdb's table, derived via immunoSEQ multiplex PCR, lists solely in-frame clones and lacks some. The sample has about 30,000 clones, approximately 91% seen once. The chain has TRBV28 and TRBJ1-5; D perhaps matches TRBD1 (6 bases). The sequencing input was peripheral blood mononuclear cells (PBMCs). The clonotype was recovered from a human donor with classical Hodgkin lymphoma. In DNA form, the CDR3 reads TGTGCCAGCAGTCCTTATGGACAGACATATAGCAATCAGCCCCAGCATTTT. It translates to CASSPYGQTYSNQPQHF.